The source of this T cell receptor (beta chain) is a study of cytomegalovirus exposure and HLA in healthy donors. Separate from the approximately 700-subject first cohort was the roughly 120-subject validation cohort, to which the donors belonged. Using immunoSEQ multiplex PCR, the repertoire was profiled, and TCRdb retains in-frame clones only, with some absent. The sample comprises roughly 250,000 clones, around 89% of which are singletons, and 0.3% to 0.4% rests with the top ten. This clone has just a few counts. The germline V and J ends were trimmed by 3 bases and 7 bases, with 9 bases remaining between them. This CDR3 has 12 amino acids. Germline CDR1 reads WNHNN; CDR2 reads SYGVQD (reference sequence).

The sample consisted of PBMCs. This chain connects TRBV10-1 to TRBJ1-1; D is unclear. This receptor was identified in a woman in her late teens or twenties in good health and CMV-seronegative. The DNA of the CDR3 is TGCGCCAGCAGTGAAGCCGTTGGTGAAGCTTTCTTT. Residues: CASSEAVGEAFF.